These T cell receptor beta chains were read from a single sample in a study of shared clonotypes between healthy human individuals. Generated by immunoSEQ multiplex PCR, the TCRdb table keeps only in-frame clones and is missing some. The profile shows some 2,100,000 clones, about 94% of them singletons. Sequenced: naive CD4+ T cells sorted from blood. These receptors all come from a man aged 18 to 30 in good health. Each CDR3 is given with its conserved first and last residue. The D gene is left open where the match is weak. The size of a clone is reported for some rows only, either as once, few or many, or as a class for expanded clones.

NA,TRBJ2-1,TRBV7-2,TRBD1,CASSLWDRNYNEQFF,TGTGCCAGCAGCTTATGGGACAGGAACTACAATGAGCAGTTCTTC
NA,TRBJ1-4,TRBV28,NA,CASSPRREKLFF,TGTGCCAGCAGCCCCAGGAGAGAAAAACTGTTTTTT
NA,TRBJ1-5,TRBV5-8,NA,CASSFRGRNQPQHF,TGTGCCAGCAGCTTCAGGGGTCGCAATCAGCCCCAGCATTTT
NA,TRBJ2-5,TRBV30,NA,CAWSQNAGFQETQYF,TGTGCCTGGAGTCAAAACGCCGGATTCCAAGAGACCCAGTACTTC
NA,TRBJ2-7,TRBV30,NA,CAWSKPFSYEQYF,TGTGCCTGGAGCAAACCATTCTCCTACGAGCAGTACTTC
NA,TRBJ1-5,TRBV6-5,TRBD1,CASKRDSSNQPQHF,TGTGCCAGCAAGCGGGACAGTAGCAATCAGCCCCAGCATTTT
NA,TRBJ1-2,TRBV27,NA,CASSAHLGQRAWENGYTF,TGTGCCAGCAGTGCCCACTTGGGGCAAAGGGCTTGGGAAAATGGCTACACCTTC
NA,TRBJ2-1,TRBV15,TRBD2,CATSRKRETVVEQFF,TGTGCCACCAGCAGAAAGCGGGAAACGGTAGTTGAGCAGTTCTTC
NA,TRBJ2-3,TRBV5-4,TRBD2,CASSLEAQREGTDTQYF,TGTGCCAGCAGCTTGGAGGCCCAGCGGGAGGGCACAGATACGCAGTATTTT
NA,TRBJ2-5,TRBV18,NA,CASSPRGFQETQYF,TGTGCCAGCTCGCCCAGGGGCTTTCAAGAGACCCAGTACTTC
NA,TRBJ2-1,TRBV5-1,TRBD1,CASSLDRVTYNEQFF,TGCGCCAGCAGTTTGGACAGGGTCACCTACAATGAGCAGTTCTTC
NA,TRBJ2-3,TRBV5-8,NA,CASSRDRSRDTQYF,TGTGCCAGCAGCAGAGACAGGTCCCGAGATACGCAGTATTTT
NA,TRBJ2-7,TRBV7-2,TRBD2,CASSSGTSGSGQYF,TGTGCCAGCAGCTCCGGGACTAGCGGGAGCGGTCAGTACTTC
NA,TRBJ2-5,TRBV7-2,TRBD2,CASSLVGTSGQETQYF,TGTGCCAGCAGCTTAGTTGGGACTAGCGGCCAAGAGACCCAGTACTTC
once,TRBJ2-2,TRBV7-2,TRBD2,CASSLTSGVTGELFF,TGTGCCAGCAGCTTAACTAGCGGGGTTACCGGGGAGCTGTTTTTT
NA,TRBJ1-1,TRBV10-2,NA,CASRQGNTEAFF,TGCGCCAGCAGACAGGGGAACACTGAAGCTTTCTTT
NA,TRBJ2-1,TRBV20-1,NA,CSASVATIPFF,TGCAGTGCTAGCGTGGCCACCATCCCTTTCTTC
once,TRBJ2-7,TRBV7-2,TRBD1,CASSSPGQGKEQYF,TGTGCCAGCAGCTCCCCGGGACAGGGGAAAGAGCAGTACTTC
NA,TRBJ2-2,TRBV10-3,TRBD2,CAVTSGASNTGELFF,TGTGCCGTCACTAGCGGAGCCTCGAACACCGGGGAGCTGTTTTTT
NA,TRBJ1-5,TRBV7-9,NA,CASSQDKNLQHF,TGTGCCAGCAGCCAAGACAAGAATTTACAGCATTTT
NA,TRBJ2-7,TRBV11-2,NA,CASSLKGYEQYF,TGTGCCAGCAGCTTAAAGGGGTACGAGCAGTACTTC
NA,TRBJ2-3,TRBV13,NA,CASSPVWDTNTQYF,TGTGCCAGCAGCCCAGTTTGGGACACCAATACGCAGTATTTT
NA,TRBJ1-1,TRBV10-1,TRBD1,CASSVRQGLFTEAFF,TGCGCCAGCAGTGTTAGACAGGGGCTGTTCACTGAAGCTTTCTTT
NA,TRBJ2-1,TRBV27,TRBD2,CASSLYRGEVHNEQFF,TGTGCCAGCAGTTTATACCGGGGGGAGGTTCACAATGAGCAGTTCTTC
once,TRBJ2-7,TRBV27,TRBD1,CASSSNRGPYEQYF,TGTGCCAGCAGTTCAAACAGGGGGCCCTACGAGCAGTACTTC
NA,TRBJ1-6,TRBV5-8,NA,CASSSSNSPLHF,TGTGCCAGCAGCTCCTCAAATTCACCCCTCCACTTT
NA,TRBJ1-6,TRBV30,NA,CAWSSLTGANSPLHF,TGTGCCTGGAGTTCTCTAACAGGCGCTAATTCACCCCTCCACTTT
NA,TRBJ2-3,TRBV6-5,TRBD1,CASSYDRGNTDTQYF,TGTGCCAGCAGTTACGACAGGGGAAACACAGATACGCAGTATTTT
NA,TRBJ2-1,TRBV5-6,TRBD1,CASSWRTGGVRNEQFF,TGTGCCAGCAGCTGGCGGACAGGGGGCGTGAGGAATGAGCAGTTCTTC
NA,TRBJ2-7,TRBV18,NA,CASSPGVERLLGEQYF,TGTGCCAGCTCACCAGGTGTGGAACGGCTCTTGGGCGAGCAGTACTTC
NA,TRBJ2-3,TRBV27,NA,CASNPATMNVDTQYF,TGTGCCAGCAACCCCGCGACAATGAATGTGGATACGCAGTATTTT
NA,TRBJ2-7,TRBV5-1,NA,CASSLPLPGQYEQYF,TGCGCCAGCAGCTTGCCATTGCCGGGACAATACGAGCAGTACTTC
once,TRBJ2-1,TRBV10-1,TRBD1,CASRTGGGEQFF,TGCGCCAGCAGGACAGGGGGCGGTGAGCAGTTCTTC
NA,TRBJ2-7,TRBV11-2,NA,CASSLGRWEQYF,TGTGCCAGCAGCTTAGGCCGGTGGGAGCAGTACTTC
NA,TRBJ1-6,TRBV6-6,TRBD1,CASRPGQGVHSPLHF,TGTGCCAGCAGGCCGGGACAGGGTGTACATTCACCCCTCCACTTT
NA,TRBJ2-1,TRBV14,TRBD2,CASSQGLAGGRNEQFF,TGTGCCAGCAGCCAAGGGCTAGCGGGAGGCCGGAATGAGCAGTTCTTC
NA,TRBJ2-3,TRBV19,TRBD2,CASSIRASGGLSTDTQYF,TGTGCCAGTAGTATAAGGGCTAGCGGGGGGCTAAGCACAGATACGCAGTATTTT
NA,TRBJ2-1,TRBV10-2,NA,CASAQTAYNEQFF,TGCGCCAGCGCCCAGACAGCCTACAATGAGCAGTTCTTC
NA,TRBJ2-5,TRBV4-3,TRBD2,CASSRWTSAGTQYF,TGCGCCAGCAGCCGGTGGACTAGCGCCGGGACCCAGTACTTC
few,TRBJ1-2,TRBV6-5,NA,CASSYSSGGTSYGYTF,TGTGCCAGCAGTTACTCAAGCGGAGGGACCAGCTATGGCTACACCTTC
NA,TRBJ1-1,TRBV6-1,NA,CASSVRAVTEAFF,TGTGCCAGCAGTGTAAGGGCAGTCACAGAAGCTTTCTTT
NA,TRBJ1-3,TRBV10-3,NA,CAISESFSSRNTIYF,TGTGCCATCAGTGAGTCGTTCTCTTCGAGAAACACCATATATTTT
NA,TRBJ2-3,TRBV18,NA,CASSPRLESDTQYF,TGTGCCAGCTCACCACGGCTGGAGTCGGATACGCAGTATTTT
NA,TRBJ2-5,TRBV5-8,NA,CASSPSGEETQYF,TGTGCCAGCAGCCCCAGCGGAGAAGAGACCCAGTACTTC
NA,TRBJ2-3,TRBV29-1,NA,CSLSRGGSTDTQYF,TGCAGCCTTTCACGTGGAGGGAGCACAGATACGCAGTATTTT
NA,TRBJ2-1,TRBV5-4,TRBD2,CASSRTSFSYNEQFF,TGTGCCAGCAGCCGGACTAGCTTCTCCTACAATGAGCAGTTCTTC
NA,TRBJ2-7,TRBV25-1,NA,CASSDPGLPAGEQYF,TGTGCCAGCAGTGACCCCGGACTCCCTGCTGGGGAGCAGTACTTC
NA,TRBJ1-6,TRBV4-1,TRBD1,CASSQVVKGQRNSPLHF,TGCGCCAGCAGCCAAGTAGTTAAGGGACAGAGAAATTCACCCCTCCACTTT
once,TRBJ1-1,TRBV27,NA,CASSLQGQKNTEAFF,TGTGCCAGCAGTTTACAGGGGCAGAAGAACACTGAAGCTTTCTTT
NA,TRBJ1-6,TRBV30,NA,CAWSQWGSPLHF,TGTGCCTGGAGTCAGTGGGGATCACCCCTCCACTTT
NA,TRBJ2-3,TRBV10-1,NA,CASSRTSSTDTQYF,TGCGCCAGCAGCCGGACGAGCAGCACAGATACGCAGTATTTT
NA,TRBJ2-2,TRBV30,TRBD2,CAWRTSGNTGELFF,TGTGCCTGGCGTACTAGCGGGAACACCGGGGAGCTGTTTTTT
NA,TRBJ2-7,TRBV6-5,NA,CASKSAGASEQYF,TGTGCCAGCAAAAGTGCAGGGGCCTCGGAGCAGTACTTC
once,TRBJ2-5,TRBV30,TRBD2,CAWDSLGRGRVAQYF,TGTGCCTGGGACTCACTGGGGCGCGGGAGGGTGGCCCAGTACTTC